This T cell receptor (beta chain) was obtained from a study of high-grade serous ovarian cancer treatment subgroups. Study-level information: Mean per sample: around 13,000 reads, around 7,300 unique TCR beta rearrangements. The study, taken as a whole, reports: Different patients shared almost no repertoire; same-patient tumors shared about 0.1 to 0.79. TCR relatedness rose with neoantigen level and trended with mutation load. Repertoire analysis covered CDR3 alone, not CDR1 or CDR2.

This CDR3 is built from 17 residues. V was trimmed by 5 bases and J by 0 bases, leaving 15 bases between them. Germline CDR1 and CDR2: SGHNT and YYREEE (reference sequence). With regard to this clone: What it binds is unknown.

Tumor tissue was taken before any definitive surgery or chemotherapy was given. Some clones are missing from TCRdb's copy, which holds only in-frame ones; the method was immunoSEQ multiplex PCR. The sample has 5,000 or so clones, around three quarters seen once. The sequenced sample was tumor tissue. The receptor was derived from a human donor with high-grade serous ovarian cancer. The V and J genes are TRBV5-4 and TRBJ1-6, with a tentative D call TRBD1 (6 bases). The CDR3 coding sequence is TGTGCCAGCAGGTCCGGACAGTCCAGCTCCTATAATTCACCCCTCCACTTT. Protein: CASRSGQSSSYNSPLHF.